The rows below give T cell receptor beta chains drawn from one sample of a study of cytomegalovirus exposure and HLA in healthy donors. TCRdb's table, derived via immunoSEQ multiplex PCR, lists solely in-frame clones and lacks some. This repertoire shows 90,000 to 150,000 clones, 70% to 90% found once; its top ten account for about 4.4%. The sample was PBMCs. All receptors come from a man between 18 and 29 years old in good health and CMV-seropositive. Both conserved end residues are part of each CDR3. Each record gives: D gene, CDR3 length, V gene, J gene, clone size, CDR3 DNA, CDR3 protein. A D gene is named only where the DNA matches it firmly. A clone size is listed for some rows: how often the clone was seen (once, few, many), or a class if it is expanded.

d_gene: -; len: 13; v_gene: TRBV2; j_gene: TRBJ2-7; abundance: -; CDR3nt: TGTGCCAGCAGTGGGGGCAGCTCCTACGAGCAGTACTTC; CDR3aa: CASSGGSSYEQYF
d_gene: -; len: 13; v_gene: TRBV5-1; j_gene: TRBJ1-2; abundance: -; CDR3nt: TGCGCCAGCAGCCTGGGAGACGGGGAACTTAACACCTTC; CDR3aa: CASSLGDGELNTF
d_gene: TRBD1; len: 16; v_gene: TRBV11-3; j_gene: TRBJ1-6; abundance: -; CDR3nt: TGTGCCAGCAGCACTAGTAAGACAGGGGCTGGGTCACCCCTCCACTTT; CDR3aa: CASSTSKTGAGSPLHF
d_gene: -; len: 16; v_gene: TRBV7-9; j_gene: TRBJ1-4; abundance: -; CDR3nt: TGTGCCAGCAGCGAAACTTCAGGGATGAGGAAGGAAAAACTGTTTTTT; CDR3aa: CASSETSGMRKEKLFF
d_gene: -; len: 14; v_gene: TRBV6-1; j_gene: TRBJ1-2; abundance: -; CDR3nt: TGTGCCAGCAGTGAAGCGGGCCTGGACTATGGCTACACCTTC; CDR3aa: CASSEAGLDYGYTF
d_gene: TRBD1; len: 15; v_gene: TRBV25-1; j_gene: TRBJ1-2; abundance: -; CDR3nt: TGTGCCAGCAGTGGGGACAGCACCGCTAACTATGGCTACACCTTC; CDR3aa: CASSGDSTANYGYTF
d_gene: TRBD1; len: 14; v_gene: TRBV7-2; j_gene: TRBJ1-1; abundance: -; CDR3nt: TGTGCCAGCAGCTCACAGGGGGCTGGCACTGAAGCTTTCTTT; CDR3aa: CASSSQGAGTEAFF
d_gene: TRBD2; len: 16; v_gene: TRBV10-3; j_gene: TRBJ2-1; abundance: -; CDR3nt: TGTGCCATCAGTGAGTCGAGCGGCGGGGGGCGTAATGAGCAGTTCTTC; CDR3aa: CAISESSGGGRNEQFF
d_gene: TRBD1; len: 16; v_gene: TRBV19; j_gene: TRBJ1-6; abundance: -; CDR3nt: TGTGCCAGTAGGGTTCAGGGGGCGGCAATGAATTCACCCCTCCACTTT; CDR3aa: CASRVQGAAMNSPLHF
d_gene: -; len: 16; v_gene: TRBV19; j_gene: TRBJ1-5; abundance: -; CDR3nt: TGTGCCAGTAGTTATTCCAGGGGCTCTAGCAATCAGCCCCAGCATTTT; CDR3aa: CASSYSRGSSNQPQHF
d_gene: -; len: 15; v_gene: TRBV4-3; j_gene: TRBJ1-3; abundance: once; CDR3nt: TGCGCCAGCAGCCAAGCGGTGTCCGTTGGAAACACCATATATTTT; CDR3aa: CASSQAVSVGNTIYF
d_gene: TRBD1; len: 16; v_gene: TRBV11-2; j_gene: TRBJ2-7; abundance: once; CDR3nt: TGTGCCAGCAGCCGACACCCCGGGACAGGGCACTACGAGCAGTACTTC; CDR3aa: CASSRHPGTGHYEQYF
d_gene: TRBD1; len: 13; v_gene: TRBV30; j_gene: TRBJ1-2; abundance: -; CDR3nt: TGTGCCTGGACGAGACAGGGGGCAAATGGCTACACCTTC; CDR3aa: CAWTRQGANGYTF
d_gene: -; len: 15; v_gene: TRBV5-6; j_gene: TRBJ2-7; abundance: -; CDR3nt: TGTGCCAGCAGCTTGGACCCGACAGGCTCCTACGAGCAGTACTTC; CDR3aa: CASSLDPTGSYEQYF
d_gene: -; len: 16; v_gene: TRBV18; j_gene: TRBJ2-7; abundance: -; CDR3nt: TGTGCCAGCTCACCAATGGTGAGGGGACATACCAACGAGCAGTACTTC; CDR3aa: CASSPMVRGHTNEQYF